The T cell receptor beta chain under discussion was sequenced for a study of blood T cells in healthy people across ages. The use of a sample-barcoded 5' primer and a J-beta primer mix characterized a second PCR of about 7 to 12 cycles. TCRdb analysed the 5' RACE reads with MiXCR anew, one entry per CDR3 protein. The profile covers approximately 1,000,000 distinct CDR3 sequences, with under 55% appearing a single time and under 20% taken by the ten largest. Donors each provided around 9 milliliters of peripheral blood. Losses at the gene ends were 6 bases for V and 4 bases for J; bases not matched to a gene: 16. The CDR3 is 16 amino acids. CDR1 DFQATT and CDR2 SNEGSKA come from the germline V gene (reference sequence). Study conclusions and caveats: There was no known CMV status for donors, so expanded clonotype changes were possibly confounded.

With respect to this clonotype: Its specificity is not known.

The sequenced sample was blood. This chain links TRBV20-1 with TRBJ2-3; 7 nucleotides line up with TRBD1. The clonotype originates from a woman aged 60 to 75 in good health. The CDR3 coding sequence is TGCAGTGCCCCAACCTATCTAGGCACAGGGGCAGATACGCAGTATTTT. It specifies CSAPTYLGTGADTQYF.